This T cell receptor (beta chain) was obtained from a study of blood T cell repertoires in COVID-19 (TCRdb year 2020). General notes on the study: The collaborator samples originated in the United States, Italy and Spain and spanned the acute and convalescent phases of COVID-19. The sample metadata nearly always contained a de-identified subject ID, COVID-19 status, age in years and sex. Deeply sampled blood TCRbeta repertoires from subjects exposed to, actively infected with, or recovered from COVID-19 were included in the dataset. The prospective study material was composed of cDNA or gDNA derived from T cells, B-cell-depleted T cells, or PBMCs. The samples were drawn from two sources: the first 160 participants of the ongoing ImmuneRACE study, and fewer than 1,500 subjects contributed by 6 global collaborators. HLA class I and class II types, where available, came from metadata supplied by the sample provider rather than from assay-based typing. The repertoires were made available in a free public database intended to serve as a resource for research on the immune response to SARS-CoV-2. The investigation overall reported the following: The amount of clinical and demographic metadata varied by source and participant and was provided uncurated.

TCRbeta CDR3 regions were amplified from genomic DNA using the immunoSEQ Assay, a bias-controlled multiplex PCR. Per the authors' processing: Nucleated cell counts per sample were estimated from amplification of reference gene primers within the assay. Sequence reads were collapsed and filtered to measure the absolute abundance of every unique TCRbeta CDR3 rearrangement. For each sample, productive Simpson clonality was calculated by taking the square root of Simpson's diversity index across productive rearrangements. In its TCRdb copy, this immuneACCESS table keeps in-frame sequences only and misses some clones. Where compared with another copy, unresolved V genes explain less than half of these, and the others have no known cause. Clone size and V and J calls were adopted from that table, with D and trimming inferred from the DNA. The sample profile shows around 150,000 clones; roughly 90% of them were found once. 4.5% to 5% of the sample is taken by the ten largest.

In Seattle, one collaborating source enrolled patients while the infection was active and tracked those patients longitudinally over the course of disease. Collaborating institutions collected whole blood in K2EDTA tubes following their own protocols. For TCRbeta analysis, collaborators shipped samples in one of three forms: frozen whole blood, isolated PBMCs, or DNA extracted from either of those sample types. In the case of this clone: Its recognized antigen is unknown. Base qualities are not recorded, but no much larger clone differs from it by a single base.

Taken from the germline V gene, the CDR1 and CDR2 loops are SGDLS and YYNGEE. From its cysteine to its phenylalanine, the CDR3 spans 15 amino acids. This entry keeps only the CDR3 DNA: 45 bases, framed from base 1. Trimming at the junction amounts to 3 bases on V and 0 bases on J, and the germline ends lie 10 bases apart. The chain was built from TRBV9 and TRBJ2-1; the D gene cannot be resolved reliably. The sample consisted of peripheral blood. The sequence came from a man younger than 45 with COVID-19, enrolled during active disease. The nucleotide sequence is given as TGTGCCAGCAGCGCCGTTCCGAGCTCCTACAATGAGCAGTTCTTC. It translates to CASSAVPSSYNEQFF.